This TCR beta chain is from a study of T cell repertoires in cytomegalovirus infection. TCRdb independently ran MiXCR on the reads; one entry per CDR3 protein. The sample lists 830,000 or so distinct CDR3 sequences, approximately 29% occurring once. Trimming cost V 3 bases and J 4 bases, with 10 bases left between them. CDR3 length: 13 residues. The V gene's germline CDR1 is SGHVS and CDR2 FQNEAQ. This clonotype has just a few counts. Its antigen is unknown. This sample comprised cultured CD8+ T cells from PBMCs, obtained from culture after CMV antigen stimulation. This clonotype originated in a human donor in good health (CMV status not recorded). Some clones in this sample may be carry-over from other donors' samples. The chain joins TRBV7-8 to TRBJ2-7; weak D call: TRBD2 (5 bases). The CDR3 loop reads CASSFGVGYEQYF. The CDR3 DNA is TGTGCCAGCAGCTTCGGGGTAGGGTACGAGCAGTACTTC.